This T cell receptor beta chain is drawn from a study of T cell responses to AZD1222 COVID-19 vaccine. Overall study findings and caveats: After the peak T cell response, and only then, were repertoires sampled.

This clone was seen repeatedly, ten times or more. Its cognate antigen is unknown. Clones were sequenced by immunoSEQ multiplex PCR, and TCRdb holds only the in-frame ones, with some missing. The sample lists some 130,000 clones; approximately 88% were seen once. This specimen was peripheral blood, taken on day 0 of AZD1222 vaccination. The source is an adult in good health.

CDR3 nucleotides: TGTGCCAGCAGGATTTTTAACAATGAGCAGTTCTTC. Its protein product is CASRIFNNEQFF. V gene TRBV2 combines with J gene TRBJ2-1; unclear D gene. Looked up from germline, CDR1 is SNHLY and CDR2 is FYNNEI. V gave up 6 bases and J gave up 5 bases, with 8 bases separating them. The CDR3 covers 12 residues.